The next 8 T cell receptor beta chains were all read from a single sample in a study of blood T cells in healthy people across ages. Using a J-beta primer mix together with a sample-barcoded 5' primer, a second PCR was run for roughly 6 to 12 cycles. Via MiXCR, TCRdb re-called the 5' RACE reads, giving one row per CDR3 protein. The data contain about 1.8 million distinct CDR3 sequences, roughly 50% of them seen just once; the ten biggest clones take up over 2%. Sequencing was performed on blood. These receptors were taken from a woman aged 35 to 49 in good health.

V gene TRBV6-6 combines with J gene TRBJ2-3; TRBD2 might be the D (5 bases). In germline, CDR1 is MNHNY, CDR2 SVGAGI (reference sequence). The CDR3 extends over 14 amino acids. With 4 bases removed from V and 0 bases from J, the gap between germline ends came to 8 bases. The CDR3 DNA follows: TGTGCCAGCAGTTGGCGGACTAGCACAGATACGCAGTATTTT. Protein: CASSWRTSTDTQYF.

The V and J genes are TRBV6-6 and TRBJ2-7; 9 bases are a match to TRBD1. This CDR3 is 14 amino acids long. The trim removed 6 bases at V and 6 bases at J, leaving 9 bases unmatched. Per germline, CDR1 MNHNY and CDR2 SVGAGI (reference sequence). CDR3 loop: CASSDRGESSEQYF. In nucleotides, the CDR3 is TGTGCCAGCAGCGACAGGGGGGAAAGCTCCGAGCAGTACTTC.

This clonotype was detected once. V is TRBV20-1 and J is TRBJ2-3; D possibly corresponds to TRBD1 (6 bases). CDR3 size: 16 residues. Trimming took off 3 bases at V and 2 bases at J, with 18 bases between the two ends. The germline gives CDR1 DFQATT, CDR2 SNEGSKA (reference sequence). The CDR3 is CSASGAGTLLTDTQYF. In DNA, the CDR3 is TGCAGTGCTAGTGGTGCCGGGACACTGCTCACAGATACGCAGTATTTT.

This CDR3 is CASRPDRFPTPSPLHF. The CDR3 DNA reads as TGTGCCAGCAGGCCGGACAGGTTTCCGACGCCTTCACCCCTCCACTTT. The rearrangement joins TRBV6-6 to TRBJ1-6, with 7 bases identical to TRBD1. With V trimmed by 6 bases and J by 9 bases, 14 bases remained unmatched. The CDR3 contains 16 residues. Germline V gives CDR1 MNHNY, CDR2 SVGAGI (reference sequence).

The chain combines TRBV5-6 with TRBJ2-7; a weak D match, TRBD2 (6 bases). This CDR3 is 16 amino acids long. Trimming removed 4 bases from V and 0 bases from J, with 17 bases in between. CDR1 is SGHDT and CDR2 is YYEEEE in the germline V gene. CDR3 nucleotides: TGTGCCAGCAGCGTCTGGGGCCTAGCGCACTCCTACGAGCAGTACTTC. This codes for CASSVWGLAHSYEQYF.

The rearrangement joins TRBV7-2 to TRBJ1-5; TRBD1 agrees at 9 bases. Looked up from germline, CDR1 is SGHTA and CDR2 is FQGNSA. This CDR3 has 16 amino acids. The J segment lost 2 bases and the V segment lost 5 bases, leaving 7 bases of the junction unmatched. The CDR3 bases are TGTGCCAGCAGCAACCCGGACAGGGGAGGCAATCAGCCCCAGCATTTT. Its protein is CASSNPDRGGNQPQHF.

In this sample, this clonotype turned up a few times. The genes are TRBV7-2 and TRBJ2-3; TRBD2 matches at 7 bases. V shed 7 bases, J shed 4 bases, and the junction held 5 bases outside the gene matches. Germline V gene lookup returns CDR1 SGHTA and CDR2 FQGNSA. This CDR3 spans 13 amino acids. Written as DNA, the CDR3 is TGTGCCAGCACTGGGGGGAGGGCAGATACGCAGTATTTT. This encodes CASTGGRADTQYF.

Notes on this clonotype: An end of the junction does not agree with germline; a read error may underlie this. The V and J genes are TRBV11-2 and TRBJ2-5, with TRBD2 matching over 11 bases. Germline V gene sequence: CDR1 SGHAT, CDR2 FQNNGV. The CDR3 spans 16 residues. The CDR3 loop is CTSSSGTSGHQETQYF. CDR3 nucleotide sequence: TGTACCAGCAGTTCCGGGACTAGCGGACACCAAGAGACCCAGTACTTC.